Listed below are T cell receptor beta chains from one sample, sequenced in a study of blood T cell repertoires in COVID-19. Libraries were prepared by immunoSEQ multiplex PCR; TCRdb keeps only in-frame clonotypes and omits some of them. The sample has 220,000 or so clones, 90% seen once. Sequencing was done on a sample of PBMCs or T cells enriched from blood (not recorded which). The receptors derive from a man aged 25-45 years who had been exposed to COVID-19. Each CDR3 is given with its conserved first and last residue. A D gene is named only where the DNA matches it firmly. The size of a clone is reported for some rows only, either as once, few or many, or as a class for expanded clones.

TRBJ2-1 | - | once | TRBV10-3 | TGTGCCATCAGTGAGTCAGTGGGGGGGCGTAATGAGCAGTTCTTC | CAISESVGGRNEQFF
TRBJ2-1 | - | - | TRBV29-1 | TGCACCCCACCAAGGGGGGGCACCTACAATGAGCAGTTCTTC | CTPPRGGTYNEQFF
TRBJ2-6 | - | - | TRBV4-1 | TGCGCCACAACCCACAGGGTTGGGGCCAACGTCCTGACTTTC | CATTHRVGANVLTF
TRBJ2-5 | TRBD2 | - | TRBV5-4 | TGTGCCAGCAGCTTGGGTGGTAGCGGGGGGGAAGAGACCCAGTACTTC | CASSLGGSGGEETQYF
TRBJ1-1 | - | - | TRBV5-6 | TGTGCCAGCAGCTTTATTCACATGAACACTGAAGCTTTCTTT | CASSFIHMNTEAFF
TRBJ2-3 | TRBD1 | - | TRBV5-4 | TGTGCCAGCAGGCCTCCGGGACAGGGGGGGGATACGCAGTATTTT | CASRPPGQGGDTQYF
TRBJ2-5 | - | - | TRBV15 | TGTGCCACCAGCAGAGATGCAGGTCAAGAGACCCAGTACTTC | CATSRDAGQETQYF
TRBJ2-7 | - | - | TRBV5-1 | TGCGCCAGCAAGGGGCAGTCGAGCTCCTACGAGCAGTACTTC | CASKGQSSSYEQYF
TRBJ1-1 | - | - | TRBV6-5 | TGTGCCAGCAGACCAAATCAGGGAAACGCGGCTTTCTTT | CASRPNQGNAAFF
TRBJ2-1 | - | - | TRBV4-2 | TGTGCCAGCAGCCAAGATCTTAGAGGGTCGAATGAGCAGTTCTTC | CASSQDLRGSNEQFF
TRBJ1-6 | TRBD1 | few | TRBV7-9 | TGTGCCAGCAGCTTAGCGGGACAGGGACTTTCACCCCTCCACTTT | CASSLAGQGLSPLHF
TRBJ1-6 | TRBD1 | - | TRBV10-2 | TGCGCCAGCAGTGACGGGCACAGGGGATCGGCTTCACCCCTCCACTTT | CASSDGHRGSASPLHF
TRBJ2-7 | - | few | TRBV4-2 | TGTGCCAGCAGCCTGAATCGGGGTGGCTCCTACGAGCAGTACTTC | CASSLNRGGSYEQYF
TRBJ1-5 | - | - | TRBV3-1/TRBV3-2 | TGTGCCAGCAGCCTATCCAGTCTGTATAGCAATCAGCCCCAGCATTTT | CASSLSSLYSNQPQHF
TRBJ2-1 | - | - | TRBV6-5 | TGTGCCAGCAGTTCCCCCAGGGGATCGCTGTTCTTC | CASSSPRGSLFF
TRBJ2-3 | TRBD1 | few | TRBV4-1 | TGCGCCAGCAGCCTATATCCGACAGGGGGTAGCACAGATACGCAGTATTTT | CASSLYPTGGSTDTQYF
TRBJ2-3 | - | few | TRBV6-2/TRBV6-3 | TGTGCCAGCAGTTACGGGGGCGCAACAGATACGCAGTATTTT | CASSYGGATDTQYF
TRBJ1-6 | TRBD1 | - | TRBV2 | TGTGCCAGCAGCGAGTCCGGGACAGGGAAGTCACCCCTCCACTTT | CASSESGTGKSPLHF
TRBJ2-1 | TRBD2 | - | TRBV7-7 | TGTGCCAGCAGCCCGGGAGGGGTAAGGTTAAGGAATGAGCAGTTCTTC | CASSPGGVRLRNEQFF
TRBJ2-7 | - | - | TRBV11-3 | TGTGCCAGCAGCGCCGGTAGTGAGCCCTACGAGCAGTACTTC | CASSAGSEPYEQYF
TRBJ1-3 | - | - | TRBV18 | TGTGCCAGCTCACCACCCACTATCCGCTCTGGAAACACCATATATTTT | CASSPPTIRSGNTIYF
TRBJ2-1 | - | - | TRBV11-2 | TGTGCCAGCAGCTTAGGGAGGGGAGTGTACAATGAGCAGTTCTTC | CASSLGRGVYNEQFF
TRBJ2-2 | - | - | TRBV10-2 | TGCGCCAGCACCCGGACTTCGAACACCGGGGAGCTGTTTTTT | CASTRTSNTGELFF
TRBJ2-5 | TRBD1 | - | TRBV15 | TGTGCCACCAGCACCTACGGGACAGGGAAAGAGACCCAGTACTTC | CATSTYGTGKETQYF
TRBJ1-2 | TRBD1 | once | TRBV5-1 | TGCGCCAGCAGCCACGGGACAGGGGGCGCGAAGAGCTATGGCTACACCTTC | CASSHGTGGAKSYGYTF
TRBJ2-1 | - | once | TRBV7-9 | TGTGCCAGCAGCCACCCGGCAGGGGAAGGAGATGAGCAGTTCTTC | CASSHPAGEGDEQFF
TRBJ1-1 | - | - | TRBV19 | TGTGCCAGTAGTGAATCGAAGAGGTACACTGAAGCTTTCTTT | CASSESKRYTEAFF
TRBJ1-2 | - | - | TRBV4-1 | TGCGCCAGCAGCTCTCCGACGGGGAGCAACTATGGCTACACCTTC | CASSSPTGSNYGYTF
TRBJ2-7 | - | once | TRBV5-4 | TGTGCTACAGGTTCAGCTGCGGGACCGGGATACGAGCAGTACTTC | CATGSAAGPGYEQYF
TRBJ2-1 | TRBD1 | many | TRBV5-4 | TGTGCCAGCAGCTTCGAGGGGGCCGGGTATGAGCAGTTCTTC | CASSFEGAGYEQFF
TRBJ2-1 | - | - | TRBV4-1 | TGCGCCAGCAGCCAAAACAAGGGGCGATCCAACAATGAGCAGTTCTTC | CASSQNKGRSNNEQFF
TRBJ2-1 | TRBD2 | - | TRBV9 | TGTGCCAGCAGCACTCTCTTTGGCGGGGGGAATAATGAGCAGTTCTTC | CASSTLFGGGNNEQFF
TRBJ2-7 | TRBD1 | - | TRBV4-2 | TGTGCCAGCAGCCAAGATACAGGGGGCTTAACCTACGAGCAGTACTTC | CASSQDTGGLTYEQYF
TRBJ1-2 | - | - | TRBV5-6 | TGTGCCAGCAGCTTCATCGACGACTTCGGAAAGTATGGCTACACCTTC | CASSFIDDFGKYGYTF
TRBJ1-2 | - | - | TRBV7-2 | TGTGCCAGCAGCTCCACAGTCTATGGCTACACCTTC | CASSSTVYGYTF
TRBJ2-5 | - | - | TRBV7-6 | TGTGCCAGCAGCCGGCCTCTAGGGAGGGAGACCCAGTACTTC | CASSRPLGRETQYF
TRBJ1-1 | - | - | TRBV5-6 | TGTGCCAGCAGCTTGCCGGGGGAGCACACTGAAGCTTTCTTT | CASSLPGEHTEAFF
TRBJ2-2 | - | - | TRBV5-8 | TGTGCCAGCTGTCCCAACTCGAACACCGGGGAGCTGTTTTTT | CASCPNSNTGELFF
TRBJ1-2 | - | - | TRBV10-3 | TGTGCCATCAGTGAGGGGTTAGGGGGGGCAGATGGCTACACCTTC | CAISEGLGGADGYTF
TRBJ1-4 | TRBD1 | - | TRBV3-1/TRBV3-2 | TGTGCCAGCAGCTCAGGACAGGCCTTGAGGAAACTGTTTTTT | CASSSGQALRKLFF
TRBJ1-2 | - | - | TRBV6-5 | TGTGCCAGCAGGGGGCCGGCCAGGGCTAGGGATGGCTACACCTTC | CASRGPARARDGYTF
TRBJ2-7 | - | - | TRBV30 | TGTGCCTGGAGTGTAGGAGGGGGCAATCCGAGGGGGCAGTACTTC | CAWSVGGGNPRGQYF
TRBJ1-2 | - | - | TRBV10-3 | TGTGCCATCAGGCCGGATTTAGGCCCCCGGGACTATGGCTACACCTTC | CAIRPDLGPRDYGYTF
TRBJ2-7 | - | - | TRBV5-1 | TGCGCCAGCAGCTTGGAAGGGGGAGAGCAGTACTTC | CASSLEGGEQYF
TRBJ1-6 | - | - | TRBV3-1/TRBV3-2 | TGTGCCAGCAGCCGGCGCCCCGTGCCCGTGGGCCAGCATTCACCCCTCCACTTT | CASSRRPVPVGQHSPLHF
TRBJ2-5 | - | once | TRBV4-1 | TGCGCCAGCAGCCAAGAGCGGCGACAAGAGACCCAGTACTTC | CASSQERRQETQYF
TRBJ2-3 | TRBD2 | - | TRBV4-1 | TGCGCCAGCAGTCCCCCCAGCGGGGGGTCAGATACGCAGTATTTT | CASSPPSGGSDTQYF
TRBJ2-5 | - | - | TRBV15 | TGTGCCACCAGCAGAGGACGAGGTACCCAGTACTTC | CATSRGRGTQYF
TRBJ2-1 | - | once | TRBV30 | TGTGCCTGGATGGTCCTAAATGAGCAGTTCTTC | CAWMVLNEQFF
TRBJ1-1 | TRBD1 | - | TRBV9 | TGTGCCAGCAGCCTCGGGACAGGGGGCCTGAACACTGAAGCTTTCTTT | CASSLGTGGLNTEAFF
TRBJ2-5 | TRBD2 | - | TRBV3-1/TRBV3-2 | TGTGCCAGCAGCCAGAGCGGGGGCCAGGGAGAGACCCAGTACTTC | CASSQSGGQGETQYF
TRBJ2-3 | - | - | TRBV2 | TGTGCCAGCAGTGAAAGGATGACAGGGAGGTTGGATACGCAGTATTTT | CASSERMTGRLDTQYF
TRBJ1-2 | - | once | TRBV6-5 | TGTGCCAGCAGTTATGGGTACGGGAACTATGGCTACACCTTC | CASSYGYGNYGYTF
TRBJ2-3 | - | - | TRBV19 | TGTGCCAGTAGTATAGAGTTGAGGGATACGCAGTATTTT | CASSIELRDTQYF
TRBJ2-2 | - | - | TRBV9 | TGTGCCAGCACCTCAGGAGGGACCGGTATCACCGGGGAGCTGTTTTTT | CASTSGGTGITGELFF
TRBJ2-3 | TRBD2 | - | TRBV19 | TGTGCCAGTACCCCTAGCGGGGGGATCACAGATACGCAGTATTTT | CASTPSGGITDTQYF
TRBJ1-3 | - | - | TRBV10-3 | TGTGTCACGAGGACTGACTCTGGAAACACCATATATTTT | CVTRTDSGNTIYF
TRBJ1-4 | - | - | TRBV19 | TGTGCCAGTAGTAGGGGGGACCTCCCAAATGAAAAACTGTTTTTT | CASSRGDLPNEKLFF
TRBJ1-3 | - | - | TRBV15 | TGTGCCACCAGCAGAGGATCGAGGGCTGGAAACACCATATATTTT | CATSRGSRAGNTIYF
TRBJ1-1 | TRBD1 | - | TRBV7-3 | TGTGCCAGCAGCTTACAGGGGGCGTTCACTGAAGCTTTCTTT | CASSLQGAFTEAFF